Shown below are 31 T cell receptor beta chains from a single sample sequenced in a study of CD8 T cells in ankylosing spondylitis. MiXCR, applied by TCRdb to the 5' RACE reads, yields one record per CDR3 protein. The data contain about 140,000 distinct CDR3 sequences, roughly 8.4% of them singletons. Sequenced sample: synovial fluid, either unsorted or a sorted T cell fraction (not recorded which). The receptors stem from a male donor with ankylosing spondylitis.

This clonotype was picked up many times. This chain connects TRBV28 to TRBJ2-7; TRBD1 matches at 7 bases. V lost 4 bases and J lost 0; bases outside the gene matches: 9. Per the germline V gene, CDR1 is MDHEN and CDR2 is SYDVKM. The CDR3 is made up of 16 amino acids. The CDR3 sequence: CASSSQGNRGSYEQYF. CDR3 DNA: TGTGCCAGCAGTTCACAGGGGAATAGAGGCTCCTACGAGCAGTACTTC.

This clonotype was observed many times. The chain combines TRBV12-3 or TRBV12-4 with TRBJ1-3, with D hard to call. The V end was cut by 3 bases, the J end by 4 bases, with 7 bases between. CDR3 size: 13 residues. The DNA of the CDR3 is TGTGCCAGCAGTTTGGCACAGGGAAACACCATATATTTT. It encodes CASSLAQGNTIYF.

This clonotype has just a few counts. This rearrangement joins TRBV20-1 to TRBJ2-7; D is perhaps TRBD2 (6 bases). The V and J ends lost 0 bases and 3 bases respectively, with 15 bases between them. Per the germline V gene, CDR1 is DFQATT and CDR2 is SNEGSKA (reference sequence). This CDR3 has 15 residues. The CDR3 DNA follows: TGCAGTGCTAGAGATGGAGGGGTTGGGCACTACGAGCAGTACTTC. Translation: CSARDGGVGHYEQYF.

This clonotype was seen a few times. The chain has TRBV5-1 and TRBJ1-1; tentatively, D is TRBD1 (6 bases). V was trimmed by 4 bases and J by 4 bases, leaving 17 bases between them. CDR3 length: 15 residues. Germline V gene data show CDR1 as SGHRS and CDR2 as YFSETQ. In nucleotides, the CDR3 is TGCGCCAGCAGCCCCGGAGTCTTCAGGGGCACTGAAGCTTTCTTT. This codes for CASSPGVFRGTEAFF.

The chain has TRBV6-5 and TRBJ1-5; D possibly corresponds to TRBD1 (6 bases). The CDR3 totals 14 residues. Germline CDR1 is MNHEY and CDR2 is SVGAGI. Trimming took off 2 bases at V and 5 bases at J, with 10 bases between the two ends. CDR3 DNA sequence: TGTGCCAGCAGTTACAGACAGGCTCATCAGCCCCAGCATTTT. As protein: CASSYRQAHQPQHF.

The sample holds many counts of this clonotype. The chain links TRBV5-1 to TRBJ1-6, with D perhaps TRBD1 (6 bases). There are 14 residues in the CDR3. Germline V gene lookup returns CDR1 SGHRS and CDR2 YFSETQ. The V and J ends lost 0 bases and 10 bases respectively, with 11 bases between them. CDR3 bases: TGCGCCAGCAGCTTGGACAGGGCGCCGTCACCCCTCCACTTT. Protein: CASSLDRAPSPLHF.

This clonotype was counted only a few times. This chain connects TRBV20-1 to TRBJ2-5; TRBD2 is a possible D gene (6 bases). CDR1 is DFQATT, CDR2 SNEGSKA, per germline (reference sequence). This CDR3 has 12 residues. The V end lost 6 bases, the J end lost 4 bases, and 12 bases lay between the germline ends. The DNA for the CDR3 is TGCAGTGCCCCCCGGGGGACAGAGACCCAGTACTTC. Residues: CSAPRGTETQYF.

J is TRBJ1-5 and V is TRBV20-1; 7 bases align to TRBD1. Looked up from germline, CDR1 is DFQATT and CDR2 is SNEGSKA (reference sequence). The CDR3 loop spans 13 amino acids. After removal of 0 bases from V and 10 bases from J, the junction contained 6 bases not matched to a gene. CDR3 loop: CSARDSVGGPQHF. CDR3 nucleotides: TGCAGTGCTAGAGATTCGGTAGGGGGCCCCCAGCATTTT.

At least ten counts were recorded for this clonotype. This CDR3 reads CASSSLGGLAGVTDTQYF. DNA of the CDR3: TGTGCCAGCAGCTCTTTAGGGGGACTAGCGGGAGTCACAGATACGCAGTATTTT. The rearrangement links TRBV21-1 to TRBJ2-3; the table calls TRBD2, which could not be checked here. TRBV21-1 is noted as a pseudogene. The CDR3 length is 18 residues.

The chain carries TRBV7-3 and TRBJ2-2, with D possibly TRBD1 on 5 matching bases. The CDR3 is 15 residues long. The V gene lost 1 base and the J gene lost 7 bases, with 13 bases spanning the gap. CDR1 is SGHTA and CDR2 is FQGTGA in the germline V gene. This CDR3 reads CASSLMAGSGGELFF. The CDR3 nucleotides read TGTGCCAGCAGCTTAATGGCAGGGTCGGGCGGGGAGCTGTTTTTT.

This clonotype was recorded many times. V and J are TRBV4-3 and TRBJ1-4; D might be TRBD1 (5 bases). V lost 4 bases and J 10 bases, leaving 25 bases between the germline ends. This CDR3 comprises 17 residues. In germline, CDR1 is LGHNA, CDR2 YSLEER. The CDR3 here is CASSPPVGGTLGGKLFF. Written as DNA, the CDR3 is TGCGCCAGCAGCCCCCCCGTCGGAGGGACCCTAGGCGGAAAACTGTTTTTT.

The chain couples TRBV20-1 to TRBJ1-2; tentatively, D is TRBD1 (6 bases). Trimming pared 6 bases from V and 8 bases from J, leaving 16 bases between. CDR3 length equals 12 residues. The germline CDR1 and CDR2 sequences are DFQATT and SNEGSKA (reference sequence). The CDR3, as DNA: TGCAGTGCCCCTGGAGAAGGGGGGGGCTACACCTTC. It yields the protein CSAPGEGGGYTF.

J is TRBJ2-7 and V is TRBV6-1; 8 positions match TRBD1. The germline gives CDR1 MNHNS, CDR2 SASEGT. This CDR3 is 15 amino acids long. J lost 5 bases, V lost 5 bases, and 11 bases had no gene match. CDR3 loop: CASSLTDRGSNEQYF. The DNA for the CDR3 is TGTGCCAGCAGTCTCACAGACAGGGGTAGCAACGAGCAGTACTTC.

This clonotype was seen a handful of times. This chain uses TRBV11-2 with TRBJ2-3; 10 positions agree with TRBD2. Germline lookup yields CDR1 SGHAT and CDR2 FQNNGV. The CDR3 covers 18 residues. With 5 bases clipped from V and 2 bases from J, the junction kept 13 bases outside the gene matches. DNA for the CDR3: TGTGCCAGCAGCCCCCGGCCCCTTACTAGCGGGAACACAGATACGCAGTATTTT. Translation: CASSPRPLTSGNTDTQYF. Complete variable domain (other parts from reference TRBV11-2 and TRBJ2-3): EAGVAQSPRYKIIEKRQSVAFWCNPISGHATLYWYQQILGQGPKLLIQFQNNGVVDDSQLPKDRFSAERLKGVDSTLKIQPAKLEDSAVYLCASSPRPLTSGNTDTQYFGPGTRLTVL.

This clonotype was seen at least ten times. The chain couples TRBV20-1 to TRBJ2-7, with D unclear. There are 14 residues in the CDR3. Germline V lookup: CDR1 DFQATT, CDR2 SNEGSKA (reference sequence). V gave up 2 bases and J gave up 4 bases, with 15 bases separating them. Here the CDR3 DNA reads TGCAGTGCTAGACGTTCTGGGAAATCTTACGAGCAGTACTTC. It yields the protein CSARRSGKSYEQYF.

The table lists this clonotype with a few counts. The gene calls are TRBV7-2 and TRBJ2-7; maybe TRBD2 (5 bases). Germline loops: CDR1 SGHTA, CDR2 FQGNSA. With 4 bases removed from V and 9 bases from J, the gap between germline ends came to 13 bases. This CDR3 spans 12 amino acids. CDR3 sequence: CASSSPAEVQYF. The CDR3 nucleotides read TGTGCCAGCAGCTCCCCGGCGGAGGTGCAGTACTTC.

The table lists this clonotype with many counts. The chain employs TRBV7-9 and TRBJ2-1, with 8 bases aligning to TRBD1. Germline lookup yields CDR1 SEHNR and CDR2 FQNEAQ (reference sequence). The CDR3 contains 16 residues. The trim removed 7 bases at V and 6 bases at J, leaving 14 bases unmatched. The CDR3, as DNA: TGTGCCAGCACCCTGTTGTTGGACAGGGTCCTCAATGAGCAGTTCTTC. It codes for CASTLLLDRVLNEQFF.

This clonotype was counted at least ten times. V and J are TRBV24-1 and TRBJ1-2, with D possibly matching TRBD1 (6 bases). Trimming pared 6 bases from V and 3 bases from J, leaving 10 bases between. The CDR3 has 13 amino acids. From germline, CDR1 is KGHDR and CDR2 SFDVKD. In nucleotides, the CDR3 is TGTGCCACCAGTTCGGGGGCTCACTATGGCTACACCTTC. Its protein is CATSSGAHYGYTF.

Ten or more counts support this clonotype. The chain carries TRBV20-1 and TRBJ2-7; D might be TRBD1 (5 bases). The CDR3 totals 11 residues. V gave up 6 bases and J gave up 9 bases, with 15 bases separating them. Germline CDR1 reads DFQATT; CDR2 reads SNEGSKA (reference sequence). Written as DNA, the CDR3 is TGCAGTGCGACCGCTCAGGGTCCGCAGTACTTC. Its translation: CSATAQGPQYF.

This clonotype was counted a few times. The J gene is TRBJ2-3, the V gene TRBV10-3; 12 nucleotides agree with TRBD2. J was trimmed by 5 bases and V by 7 bases; bases with no gene match: 7. CDR3 length: 15 residues. CDR1 is ENHRY, CDR2 SYGVKD, per germline. The CDR3 loop reads CAITRTSGEGDTQYF. CDR3 bases: TGTGCCATCACCCGGACTAGCGGGGAGGGAGATACGCAGTATTTT.

V usage is TRBV20-1 and J usage is TRBJ2-5; tentative D call: TRBD2 (7 bases). The germline V gene has CDR1 DFQATT and CDR2 SNEGSKA (reference sequence). This CDR3 is built from 12 residues. The CDR3 region has the DNA TGCAGCGCGGACGGGGGGCGGGAGACCCAGTACTTC. Encoded protein: CSADGGRETQYF.

This clonotype was counted at least ten times. The chain combines TRBV5-1 with TRBJ2-3, with 7 bases identical to TRBD2. The CDR3 consists of 14 residues. Germline V lookup: CDR1 SGHRS, CDR2 YFSETQ. The trim removed 3 bases at V and 3 bases at J, leaving 4 bases unmatched. CDR3 sequence: CASSSLAGTDTQYF. The CDR3 nucleotides are TGCGCCAGCAGCTCCTTAGCGGGTACAGATACGCAGTATTTT.

This sequence joins TRBV12-5 and TRBJ2-3, with D tentatively TRBD2 (6 bases). Germline CDR1 reads LGHNT; CDR2 reads FRNRAP. The length of the CDR3 is 18 residues. The V and J ends lost 9 bases and 1 base respectively, with 26 bases between them. CDR3: CASSHGVSGPGGTDTQYF. The CDR3 DNA sequence: TGTGCTAGCTCCCACGGAGTTAGCGGTCCTGGGGGCACAGATACGCAGTATTTT.

This clonotype appeared many times. The V and J genes are TRBV29-1 and TRBJ2-3; 8 bases match TRBD1. In germline, CDR1 is SQVTM, CDR2 ANQGSEA. V shed 5 bases and J 4 bases; nucleotides not matched to a gene: 5. The CDR3 is 13 amino acids. The CDR3 spells CSVYARGPDTQYF. The CDR3 region has the DNA TGCAGCGTTTATGCCAGGGGGCCAGATACGCAGTATTTT.

Many counts were recorded for this clonotype. The chain carries TRBV5-1 and TRBJ2-3, with 8 bases aligning to TRBD1. The CDR3 runs 15 residues. The V gene's germline CDR1 is SGHRS and CDR2 YFSETQ. Germline trimming cut 4 bases from V and 2 bases from J; bases unmatched to any gene: 6. The CDR3 spells CASSPDRGNTDTQYF. In nucleotides, the CDR3 is TGCGCCAGCAGCCCCGACAGGGGAAACACAGATACGCAGTATTTT.

The CDR3 nucleotides are TGCAGTGCCACCCCTAGCGGAGGGGGCAATGAGCAGTTCTTC. This gives the protein CSATPSGGGNEQFF. The chain is built from TRBV20-1 and TRBJ2-1, with D maybe TRBD2 (7 bases). The V and J ends lost 6 bases and 6 bases respectively, with 18 bases between them. The CDR3 runs to 14 residues. CDR1 and CDR2 (germline): DFQATT, SNEGSKA (reference sequence).

Many counts were recorded for this clonotype. J is TRBJ1-6 and V is TRBV27; D unresolved. The CDR3 loop spans 14 amino acids. The V and J ends lost 2 bases and 5 bases respectively, with 7 bases between them. The V gene's germline CDR1 is MNHEY and CDR2 SMNVEV (reference sequence). The CDR3: CASSLIGNNSPLHF. CDR3 DNA sequence: TGTGCCAGCAGTTTAATTGGGAATAATTCACCCCTCCACTTT.

This clonotype occurred many times. The V gene is TRBV4-3, the J gene TRBJ1-2; 8 bases are a match to TRBD1. V gave up 0 bases and J gave up 7 bases; unmatched junction bases: 10. This CDR3 is built from 16 residues. Per germline, CDR1 LGHNA and CDR2 YSLEER. The DNA for the CDR3 is TGCGCCAGCAGCCAAGAAGGTGGGACAGGTCTTTTTGGCTACACCTTC. Translating gives CASSQEGGTGLFGYTF.

This clonotype was seen more than once but under ten times. This chain uses TRBV5-5 with TRBJ2-5; 9 bases agree with TRBD1. J was trimmed by 2 bases and V by 4 bases; bases with no gene match: 6. The CDR3 runs 15 residues. Germline V gene lookup returns CDR1 SGHKS and CDR2 YYEKEE (reference sequence). The CDR3 nucleotides are TGTGCCAGCAGCCGGACAGGGGCGGCTCAAGAGACCCAGTACTTC. Protein sequence: CASSRTGAAQETQYF.

This clonotype came up a few times. V is TRBV5-4 and J is TRBJ1-4; perhaps TRBD1 as D (5 bases). V was pared by 3 bases and J by 0 bases, with 12 bases between. Germline CDR1 reads SGHNT; CDR2 reads YYREEE (reference sequence). The CDR3 has 16 amino acids. The CDR3 here is CASSSLGGATNEKLFF. Here the CDR3 DNA reads TGTGCCAGCAGCTCCCTCGGGGGGGCAACTAATGAAAAACTGTTTTTT.

This clonotype was observed at least ten times. V gene TRBV5-1 combines with J gene TRBJ1-2; unclear D gene. The CDR3 consists of 14 residues. Between the trimmed V and J ends, which lost 0 bases and 3 bases, there was a span of 9 bases. The germline V gene encodes CDR1 SGHRS and CDR2 YFSETQ. CDR3 nucleotide sequence: TGCGCCAGCAGCTTGGAGGGCAGCCACTATGGCTACACCTTC. It encodes CASSLEGSHYGYTF.